This T cell receptor beta chain was recorded in a study of blood T cell repertoires in COVID-19. Study at large: COVID-19 samples, acute and convalescent, were from the United States, Italy and Spain. PBMCs, B-cell-depleted T cells, or T cells were the source of the cDNA or gDNA that made up the material.

Sequencing was performed with immunoSEQ multiplex PCR; in TCRdb, only in-frame clones are kept and a portion is missing. Among roughly 80,000 clones, more than 75% were seen once, and the ten largest hold roughly 15%. The receptor was derived from a woman older than 75 with active or convalescent COVID-19. The sample taken for sequencing was peripheral blood.

CDR3 DNA: TGTGCCAGCAGCTCACGGTACAGGGAACGGGGAAATGAGCAGTTCTTC. This encodes CASSSRYRERGNEQFF. The rearrangement links TRBV11-1 to TRBJ2-1; perhaps TRBD1 as D (6 bases). The CDR3 runs to 16 residues. From germline, CDR1 is SGHAT and CDR2 FQDESV (reference sequence). V lost 4 bases and J lost 7, with 20 bases in between.